These 7 T cell receptor beta chains were all obtained from the same sample, sequenced in a study of cytomegalovirus exposure and HLA in healthy donors. The primer mix had 60 Vbeta and 13 Jbeta primers. Generated by immunoSEQ multiplex PCR, the TCRdb table keeps only in-frame clones and is missing some. Here the sample spans around 140,000 clones, more than 70% being singletons. The specimen sequenced was PBMCs. These receptors were obtained from a man over 45 in good health and CMV-seropositive.

V usage is TRBV4-1 and J usage is TRBJ2-2; 9 bases map to TRBD2. Germline CDR1 is MGHRA and CDR2 is YSYEKL. V gave up 1 base and J gave up 7 bases; unmatched junction bases: 10. The CDR3 has 17 amino acids. CDR3 coding DNA: TGCGCCAGCAGCCAAGCCCGCGGGACTAGCTGGGGCGGGGAGCTGTTTTTT. This sequence encodes CASSQARGTSWGGELFF.

This clone was counted only a few times. The chain combines TRBV7-8 with TRBJ2-7; perhaps TRBD2 as D (5 bases). Germline V gene lookup returns CDR1 SGHVS and CDR2 FQNEAQ. Trimming took off 5 bases at V and 10 bases at J, with 15 bases between the two ends. This CDR3 spans 12 amino acids. Here the CDR3 reads CASSLQEGVQYF. In DNA form, the CDR3 reads TGTGCCAGCAGCCTACAAGAGGGCGTACAGTACTTC.

This clone was detected once. The chain carries TRBV29-1 and TRBJ1-2; 7 bases fit TRBD1. CDR3 length equals 12 residues. Germline assignment: CDR1 SQVTM and CDR2 ANQGSEA. The V gene end was trimmed by 7 bases and the J gene end by 5 bases; junction bases not matched to a gene: 7. CDR3 amino acids: CSGFGTEYGYTF. For the CDR3, the DNA is TGCAGCGGTTTTGGGACAGAATATGGCTACACCTTC.

V is TRBV2 and J is TRBJ2-1; D gene ambiguous. The CDR3 covers 13 residues. V lost 3 bases and J 3 bases, leaving 6 bases between the germline ends. CDR1 SNHLY and CDR2 FYNNEI come from the germline V gene. CDR3 in DNA: TGTGCCAGCAGTGACCCCAACTACAATGAGCAGTTCTTC. Protein sequence: CASSDPNYNEQFF.

The gene calls are TRBV5-4 and TRBJ1-4, with TRBD1 identical over 10 bases. V shed 3 bases, J shed 5 bases, and the junction held 1 base outside the gene matches. This CDR3 has 14 amino acids. CDR1 is SGHNT, CDR2 YYREEE, per germline (reference sequence). CDR3 region: CASSSGQGNEKLFF. The CDR3 DNA is TGTGCCAGCAGCTCGGGACAGGGGAATGAAAAACTGTTTTTT. The variable domain in full, with the rest retrieved from reference TRBV5-4 and TRBJ1-4, is ETGVTQSPTHLIKTRGQQVTLRCSSQSGHNTVSWYQQALGQGPQFIFQYYREEENGRGNFPPRFSGLQFPNYSSELNVNALELDDSALYLCASSSGQGNEKLFFGSGTQLSVL.

V gene TRBV25-1 combines with J gene TRBJ2-2, with 12 nucleotides matching TRBD1. The CDR3 runs 14 residues. The J segment lost 5 bases and the V segment lost 7 bases, leaving 2 bases of the junction unmatched. Germline V gives CDR1 MGHDK, CDR2 SYGVNS. The CDR3 DNA reads as TGTGCCAGCACGGGACAGGGGGCAACCGGGGAGCTGTTTTTT. Protein: CASTGQGATGELFF.

This clone turned up a few times. This rearrangement joins TRBV5-1 to TRBJ1-2, with TRBD1 identical over 11 bases. This CDR3 comprises 14 residues. Trimming cost V 3 bases and J 6 bases; bases outside gene matches: 4. CDR1 is SGHRS and CDR2 is YFSETQ in the germline V gene. The CDR3 loop reads CASSYGTGGNGYTF. The CDR3 DNA sequence: TGCGCCAGCAGCTACGGGACAGGGGGTAATGGCTACACCTTC.